These T cell receptor beta chains were read from a single sample in a study of cytomegalovirus exposure and HLA in healthy donors. Clones were read by immunoSEQ multiplex PCR, and TCRdb kept only the in-frame ones, dropping some. The listing records about 210,000 clones. The specimen sequenced was PBMCs. The origin of the receptors is a woman aged 25 to 45 in good health and CMV-seropositive. The conserved cysteine and the conserved F or W are not part of the CDR3 here.

j_call,v_call,cdr3_aa
TRBJ2-5,TRBV7-2,ASSLVAGVETQY
TRBJ2-7,TRBV7-9,ASSFSSGTSYEQY
TRBJ2-7,TRBV5-1,ASSLGQGATYEQY
TRBJ2-2,TRBV28,ASSLGRFNTGELF
TRBJ2-1,TRBV9,ASSPREDSYNEQF
TRBJ1-1,TRBV18,ASSPNMNTEAF
TRBJ1-4,TRBV5-1,ASSFNRGVNEKLF
TRBJ2-7,TRBV28,ASGPGQNYEQY
TRBJ2-2,TRBV6-5,ASSLDNANTGELF
TRBJ2-2,TRBV2,ASSGGQNTGELF
TRBJ2-1,TRBV19,ASSIGTSPNEQF
TRBJ1-2,TRBV6-1,ASREDRLSGYT
TRBJ2-2,TRBV5-4,ASRFDRTGGELF
TRBJ2-6,TRBV18,ASSPTGLAGVTSGANVLT
TRBJ1-5,TRBV4-1,ASSQDRGRNQPQH
TRBJ2-1,TRBV9,ASSVEPAGVDWGEQF